The sequence of this TCR beta chain was determined in a study of shared clonotypes between healthy human individuals. Unmatched junction bases numbered 1, after V lost 5 bases and J lost 4 bases. Germline lookup yields CDR1 LNHDA and CDR2 SQIVND (reference sequence). The CDR3 contains 14 residues. The naive CD8 fraction comprised CD45RO-negative cells positively selected for CCR7 and excluded terminally differentiated effector memory CD45RA+ cells. Execution of the assay was at deep level. The authors' processing: Filtering differed because ImmunoSEQ produced junction-only sequences that carried no quality scores. Method: immunoSEQ multiplex PCR; TCRdb's copy keeps in-frame clones and lacks some. V, J and clone size derive from that table, while D and trimming were established from the DNA sequence. The top ten hold under 2% of the sample, which has about 2,100,000 clones, around 93% seen once.

Sequenced sample: naive CD8+ T cells from PBMCs. The sequence was obtained from a young man in good health. Some clones in this sample may be carry-over from other donors' samples. The chain couples TRBV19 to TRBJ2-1; 11 nucleotides agree with TRBD2. The CDR3 nucleotides are TGTGCCAGTAGTCGACTAGCGGGGTACAATGAGCAGTTCTTC. Amino acid sequence: CASSRLAGYNEQFF.